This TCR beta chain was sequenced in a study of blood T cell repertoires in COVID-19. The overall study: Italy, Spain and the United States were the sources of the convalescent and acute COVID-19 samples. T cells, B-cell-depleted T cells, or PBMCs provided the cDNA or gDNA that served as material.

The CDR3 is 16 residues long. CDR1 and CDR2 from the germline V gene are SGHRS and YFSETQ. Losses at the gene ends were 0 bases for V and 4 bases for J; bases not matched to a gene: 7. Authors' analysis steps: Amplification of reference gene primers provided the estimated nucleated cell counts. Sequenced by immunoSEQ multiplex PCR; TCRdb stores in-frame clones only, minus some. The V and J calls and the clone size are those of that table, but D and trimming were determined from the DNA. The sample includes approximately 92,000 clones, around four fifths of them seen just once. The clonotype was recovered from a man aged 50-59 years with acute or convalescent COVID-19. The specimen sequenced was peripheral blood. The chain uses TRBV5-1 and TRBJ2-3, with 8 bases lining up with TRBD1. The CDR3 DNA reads TGCGCCAGCAGCTTGGCTAGGACAGGGACCGCAGATACGCAGTATTTT. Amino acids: CASSLARTGTADTQYF. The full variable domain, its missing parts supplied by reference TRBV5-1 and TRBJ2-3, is KAGVTQTPRYLIKTRGQQVTLSCSPISGHRSVSWYQQTPGQGLQFLFEYFSETQRNKGNFPGRFSGRQFSNSRSEMNVSTLELGDSALYLCASSLARTGTADTQYFGPGTRLTVL.